The next 5 T cell receptor beta chains were all read from a single sample in a study of brain metastases from non-small cell lung cancer. Produced via immunoSEQ multiplex PCR; TCRdb's table is partial and in-frame only. The sample includes under 6,000 clones, over 75% of them seen just once. Sequences were obtained from tissue from a brain metastasis. Receptors originate from a donor at least 40 years old with non-small cell lung cancer.

The chain couples TRBV28 to TRBJ2-7; TRBD1 aligns across 9 bases. This CDR3 region has 13 residues. The germline V gene has CDR1 MDHEN and CDR2 SYDVKM. The trim removed 9 bases at V and 4 bases at J, leaving 7 bases unmatched. This chain's CDR3 is CASDKGQGYEQYF. CDR3 DNA sequence: TGTGCCAGTGATAAGGGACAGGGTTACGAGCAGTACTTC.

The chain carries TRBV28 and TRBJ2-3; 9 nucleotides align to TRBD1. With 5 bases clipped from V and 7 bases from J, the junction kept 13 bases outside the gene matches. This CDR3 contains 16 residues. The germline V gene encodes CDR1 MDHEN and CDR2 SYDVKM. The CDR3 region is CASSLTGGASVHTQYF. The CDR3 region has the DNA TGTGCCAGCAGTCTCACAGGGGGCGCATCAGTACATACGCAGTATTTT.

The chain has TRBV4-3 and TRBJ1-5; D not certain. With 0 bases removed from V and 2 bases from J, the gap between germline ends came to 2 bases. The CDR3 is made up of 13 amino acids. Per germline, CDR1 LGHNA and CDR2 YSLEER. The CDR3 nucleotides read TGCGCCAGCAGCCAAGACCGCAATCAGCCCCAGCATTTT. It yields the protein CASSQDRNQPQHF.

The chain joins TRBV2 to TRBJ2-7; 7 bases match TRBD1. CDR1 and CDR2 (germline): SNHLY, FYNNEI. There are 14 residues in the CDR3. After removal of 1 base from V and 0 bases from J, the junction contained 0 bases not matched to a gene. CDR3 nucleotides: TGTGCCAGCAGTGAAGGACAGGGCTCCTACGAGCAGTACTTC. It is translated as CASSEGQGSYEQYF.

CDR3 protein: CATKGELGGEQFF. Here the CDR3 DNA reads TGTGCCACCAAAGGAGAATTAGGAGGTGAGCAGTTCTTC. The V gene is TRBV24-1, the J gene TRBJ2-1; D is perhaps TRBD2 (5 bases). The V end lost 8 bases, the J end lost 9 bases, and 16 bases lay between the germline ends. Germline V gene data show CDR1 as KGHDR and CDR2 as SFDVKD. This CDR3 contains 13 residues.